Listed below are T cell receptor beta chains from one sample, sequenced in a study of shared clonotypes between healthy human individuals. Here immunoSEQ multiplex PCR was the method, and the copy in TCRdb shows in-frame clones only, minus some. The data show around 1.9 million clones, around 93% seen once. Input material: naive CD8+ T cells from PBMCs. The receptors shown here come from a man aged 18 to 30 in good health. Some clones in this sample may be carry-over from other donors' samples. Each CDR3 is given with its conserved first and last residue. D genes are given only for firm matches. Expanded clones are given a class, and other clones once, few, many or no size at all.

cdr3_nt: TGTGCCAGCAGCTCGGACCTTGCCCTAACGAACACCGGGGAGCTGTTTTTT
cdr3_aa: CASSSDLALTNTGELFF
v_call: TRBV7-6
j_call: TRBJ2-2
d_call: .
clone_size: .
cdr3_length: 17

cdr3_nt: TGTGCCAGCAGACGGACAGGGGGGTTCCTTTGGAACACTGAAGCTTTCTTT
cdr3_aa: CASRRTGGFLWNTEAFF
v_call: TRBV27
j_call: TRBJ1-1
d_call: TRBD1
clone_size: once
cdr3_length: 17

cdr3_nt: TGTGCCAGCAGTGAAGAGGGTGCGGCAACCTTGAAAGGGGCTTTCTTT
cdr3_aa: CASSEEGAATLKGAFF
v_call: TRBV6-1
j_call: TRBJ1-1
d_call: .
clone_size: .
cdr3_length: 16

cdr3_nt: TGTGCCAGCAGCTTAGTTTTGGCAGGCCAAGAGACCCAGTACTTC
cdr3_aa: CASSLVLAGQETQYF
v_call: TRBV7-8
j_call: TRBJ2-5
d_call: .
clone_size: .
cdr3_length: 15

cdr3_nt: TGTGCCAGCAGTTCCTCCGTTGAAGGTGAGCAGTTCTTC
cdr3_aa: CASSSSVEGEQFF
v_call: TRBV28
j_call: TRBJ2-1
d_call: .
clone_size: .
cdr3_length: 13

cdr3_nt: TGCGCCAGCAGCTTGGTTGGGGGCTTGAACACTGAAGCTTTCTTT
cdr3_aa: CASSLVGGLNTEAFF
v_call: TRBV5-1
j_call: TRBJ1-1
d_call: .
clone_size: .
cdr3_length: 15

cdr3_nt: TGCAGCGTTGAAGGCACAGGGCTCGACGAGCAGTACTTC
cdr3_aa: CSVEGTGLDEQYF
v_call: TRBV29-1
j_call: TRBJ2-7
d_call: .
clone_size: .
cdr3_length: 13

cdr3_nt: TGTGCCAGCAGTTTCCGGCAGCCCTCTGGGGCCAACGTCCTGACTTTC
cdr3_aa: CASSFRQPSGANVLTF
v_call: TRBV28
j_call: TRBJ2-6
d_call: .
clone_size: .
cdr3_length: 16

cdr3_nt: TGTGCCAGCAGTCCGTACCGCCTGACCCAGGAGGGGGGGTACGAGCAGTACTTC
cdr3_aa: CASSPYRLTQEGGYEQYF
v_call: TRBV28
j_call: TRBJ2-7
d_call: .
clone_size: .
cdr3_length: 18

cdr3_nt: TGTGCCAGCAGGGACAGGAGCTCCTATAATTCACCCCTCCACTTT
cdr3_aa: CASRDRSSYNSPLHF
v_call: TRBV27
j_call: TRBJ1-6
d_call: TRBD1
clone_size: .
cdr3_length: 15

cdr3_nt: TGCAGCGTTGTGCCCTCAGGGCATCAATACTACGAGCAGTACTTC
cdr3_aa: CSVVPSGHQYYEQYF
v_call: TRBV29-1
j_call: TRBJ2-7
d_call: .
clone_size: .
cdr3_length: 15

cdr3_nt: TGTGCCAGCAGCTCAACGGGACTAGCGGGATTCAATGAGCAGTTCTTC
cdr3_aa: CASSSTGLAGFNEQFF
v_call: TRBV7-9
j_call: TRBJ2-1
d_call: TRBD2
clone_size: .
cdr3_length: 16

cdr3_nt: TGTGCCAGCAGCCCACCTGACTCCTACGAGCAGTACTTC
cdr3_aa: CASSPPDSYEQYF
v_call: TRBV9
j_call: TRBJ2-7
d_call: .
clone_size: .
cdr3_length: 13

cdr3_nt: TGTGCCAGTAGTATGCGCTGGGGTCCCTCCTACGAGCAGTACTTC
cdr3_aa: CASSMRWGPSYEQYF
v_call: TRBV19
j_call: TRBJ2-7
d_call: .
clone_size: .
cdr3_length: 15

cdr3_nt: TGTGCCAGCAGCTTTGGAGGGGTGGGCCAGCCCCAGCATTTT
cdr3_aa: CASSFGGVGQPQHF
v_call: TRBV7-6
j_call: TRBJ1-5
d_call: .
clone_size: .
cdr3_length: 14

cdr3_nt: TGTGCCACCAGCAGGTCCGGGACAGCGTACAATGAGCAGTTCTTC
cdr3_aa: CATSRSGTAYNEQFF
v_call: TRBV15
j_call: TRBJ2-1
d_call: TRBD1
clone_size: .
cdr3_length: 15

cdr3_nt: TGTGCCAGCAGCCAAGAATTGGGACTGGGCTACGAGCAGTACTTC
cdr3_aa: CASSQELGLGYEQYF
v_call: TRBV4-2
j_call: TRBJ2-7
d_call: .
clone_size: .
cdr3_length: 15

cdr3_nt: TGTGCCAGCAGCTACCGTCCGAACACCGGGGAGCTGTTTTTT
cdr3_aa: CASSYRPNTGELFF
v_call: TRBV13
j_call: TRBJ2-2
d_call: .
clone_size: .
cdr3_length: 14

cdr3_nt: TGTGCCAGCAGCGTACCAATAGGGGAGCAGTACTTC
cdr3_aa: CASSVPIGEQYF
v_call: TRBV9
j_call: TRBJ2-7
d_call: .
clone_size: .
cdr3_length: 12

cdr3_nt: TGTGCCAGCAGCTCGGAGTCGGCCAATAATTCACCCCTCCACTTT
cdr3_aa: CASSSESANNSPLHF
v_call: TRBV5-4
j_call: TRBJ1-6
d_call: .
clone_size: .
cdr3_length: 15

cdr3_nt: TGTGCCAGCAGCCCCTCCACAGGGGACACTGAAGCTTTCTTT
cdr3_aa: CASSPSTGDTEAFF
v_call: TRBV5-6
j_call: TRBJ1-1
d_call: TRBD1
clone_size: .
cdr3_length: 14

cdr3_nt: TGTGCCAGCAGCTGGGGGGGCTCCTACAATGAGCAGTTCTTC
cdr3_aa: CASSWGGSYNEQFF
v_call: TRBV6-1
j_call: TRBJ2-1
d_call: TRBD2
clone_size: .
cdr3_length: 14

cdr3_nt: TGTGCCAGCAGTCGTCCGACAGGGAGGCACACTGAAGCTTTCTTT
cdr3_aa: CASSRPTGRHTEAFF
v_call: TRBV6-5
j_call: TRBJ1-1
d_call: TRBD1
clone_size: .
cdr3_length: 15

cdr3_nt: TGTGCCAGCAGCCGTGGGACGGACTACGAGCAGTACTTC
cdr3_aa: CASSRGTDYEQYF
v_call: TRBV5-4
j_call: TRBJ2-7
d_call: .
clone_size: .
cdr3_length: 13

cdr3_nt: TGTGCCAGCAGCTTTGTGTGGGGGTCCGGCCCTGAAGCTTTCTTT
cdr3_aa: CASSFVWGSGPEAFF
v_call: TRBV11-2
j_call: TRBJ1-1
d_call: .
clone_size: .
cdr3_length: 15

cdr3_nt: TGTGCCAGCAGCGTCCGGGGGAGTCCCGGCAATGAGCAGTTCTTC
cdr3_aa: CASSVRGSPGNEQFF
v_call: TRBV9
j_call: TRBJ2-1
d_call: .
clone_size: .
cdr3_length: 15

cdr3_nt: TGTGCCAGCAGTGCCGGAGGGGGGGAGCTGTTTTTT
cdr3_aa: CASSAGGGELFF
v_call: TRBV6-1
j_call: TRBJ2-2
d_call: .
clone_size: once
cdr3_length: 12

cdr3_nt: TGTGCCAGCAGTTTCCCCAGCTTAAACACTGAAGCTTTCTTT
cdr3_aa: CASSFPSLNTEAFF
v_call: TRBV28
j_call: TRBJ1-1
d_call: .
clone_size: few
cdr3_length: 14

cdr3_nt: TGTGCCAGCAGCTCCCGGACAGAAGGGAGCGGTACTGAAGCTTTCTTT
cdr3_aa: CASSSRTEGSGTEAFF
v_call: TRBV7-6
j_call: TRBJ1-1
d_call: .
clone_size: .
cdr3_length: 16

cdr3_nt: TGTGCCAGTAGTATAGATCAGGGGGTCTCCACTGAAGCTTTCTTT
cdr3_aa: CASSIDQGVSTEAFF
v_call: TRBV19
j_call: TRBJ1-1
d_call: TRBD1
clone_size: .
cdr3_length: 15

cdr3_nt: TGTGCCTGGGCACTACAGGGGGAGTGGAATTCACCCCTCCACTTT
cdr3_aa: CAWALQGEWNSPLHF
v_call: TRBV30
j_call: TRBJ1-6
d_call: TRBD1
clone_size: .
cdr3_length: 15

cdr3_nt: TGTGCCAGCAGCTTAACAGGACCTCCTGAAGCTTTCTTT
cdr3_aa: CASSLTGPPEAFF
v_call: TRBV7-9
j_call: TRBJ1-1
d_call: .
clone_size: .
cdr3_length: 13

cdr3_nt: TGTGCCAGCAGCTTGAAACAGCTCGTCTATGGCTACACCTTC
cdr3_aa: CASSLKQLVYGYTF
v_call: TRBV5-5
j_call: TRBJ1-2
d_call: .
clone_size: .
cdr3_length: 14

cdr3_nt: TGTGCCAGCACCTCGGGGGGAAGCAATCAGCCCCAGCATTTT
cdr3_aa: CASTSGGSNQPQHF
v_call: TRBV27
j_call: TRBJ1-5
d_call: .
clone_size: .
cdr3_length: 14

cdr3_nt: TGTGCCAGCAGCACTGGGGTAGCCCCAGAGACCCAGTACTTC
cdr3_aa: CASSTGVAPETQYF
v_call: TRBV11-1
j_call: TRBJ2-5
d_call: .
clone_size: once
cdr3_length: 14

cdr3_nt: TGTGCCACCACTCTGACGGGCGCTGAAGCTTTCTTT
cdr3_aa: CATTLTGAEAFF
v_call: TRBV7-9
j_call: TRBJ1-1
d_call: .
clone_size: .
cdr3_length: 12

cdr3_nt: TGTGCCAGCAGCTTTTCCCCTCGACAGAGATATACCAGTGAAAAACTGTTTTTT
cdr3_aa: CASSFSPRQRYTSEKLFF
v_call: TRBV11-2
j_call: TRBJ1-4
d_call: .
clone_size: .
cdr3_length: 18

cdr3_nt: TGTGCCAGCAGCTCCCGGGACTACCCCTACGAGCAGTACTTC
cdr3_aa: CASSSRDYPYEQYF
v_call: TRBV6-6
j_call: TRBJ2-7
d_call: TRBD2
clone_size: .
cdr3_length: 14

cdr3_nt: TGTGCCTGGAGCGGATGGGACCACGAGCAGTACTTC
cdr3_aa: CAWSGWDHEQYF
v_call: TRBV30
j_call: TRBJ2-7
d_call: .
clone_size: .
cdr3_length: 12

cdr3_nt: TGTGCCAGCAGTCCCCGGACAGGTCTCTCCTACGAGCAGTACTTC
cdr3_aa: CASSPRTGLSYEQYF
v_call: TRBV27
j_call: TRBJ2-7
d_call: TRBD1
clone_size: .
cdr3_length: 15

cdr3_nt: TGTGCCAGCAGCCACCTCCGGGGCGGCAATGAGCGGCAATACGAGCAGTACTTC
cdr3_aa: CASSHLRGGNERQYEQYF
v_call: TRBV14
j_call: TRBJ2-7
d_call: .
clone_size: .
cdr3_length: 18

cdr3_nt: TGTGCCAGCAGTTTATGGTGGCTAGCGGCTAGCACAGATACGCAGTATTTT
cdr3_aa: CASSLWWLAASTDTQYF
v_call: TRBV27
j_call: TRBJ2-3
d_call: TRBD2
clone_size: .
cdr3_length: 17

cdr3_nt: TGTGCCAGCAGTTTGTCAGGGCTGAACACCGGGGAGCTGTTTTTT
cdr3_aa: CASSLSGLNTGELFF
v_call: TRBV28
j_call: TRBJ2-2
d_call: .
clone_size: .
cdr3_length: 15

cdr3_nt: TGTGCCAGCAGTTTTACCACGGGACAGGGGCAACAGGAAACTGAAGCTTTCTTT
cdr3_aa: CASSFTTGQGQQETEAFF
v_call: TRBV7-9
j_call: TRBJ1-1
d_call: TRBD1
clone_size: .
cdr3_length: 18

cdr3_nt: TGTGCCAGCAGCCAAGATCGAGGGGGCGAGCAGTACTTC
cdr3_aa: CASSQDRGGEQYF
v_call: TRBV14
j_call: TRBJ2-7
d_call: .
clone_size: .
cdr3_length: 13

cdr3_nt: TGCAGCGTCTGGGACAGGGGTAACTATGGCTACACCTTC
cdr3_aa: CSVWDRGNYGYTF
v_call: TRBV29-1
j_call: TRBJ1-2
d_call: TRBD1
clone_size: once
cdr3_length: 13

cdr3_nt: TGTGCCAGCAGCCCCCAACCCCAGGGGACAGGGGTAGATACGCAGTATTTT
cdr3_aa: CASSPQPQGTGVDTQYF
v_call: TRBV9
j_call: TRBJ2-3
d_call: TRBD1
clone_size: .
cdr3_length: 17

cdr3_nt: TGTGCCAGCAGCTACTGGACAGGGGAATACGAGCAGTACTTC
cdr3_aa: CASSYWTGEYEQYF
v_call: TRBV13
j_call: TRBJ2-7
d_call: TRBD1
clone_size: .
cdr3_length: 14

cdr3_nt: TGTGCCACCAGCAGATACTACAGGGAGGGCGACACTGAAGCTTTCTTT
cdr3_aa: CATSRYYREGDTEAFF
v_call: TRBV15
j_call: TRBJ1-1
d_call: .
clone_size: .
cdr3_length: 16

cdr3_nt: TGCGCCAGCAGCTGGGATCGTGGGCCGTTAAACTATGGCTACACCTTC
cdr3_aa: CASSWDRGPLNYGYTF
v_call: TRBV5-1
j_call: TRBJ1-2
d_call: .
clone_size: .
cdr3_length: 16